These 8 T cell receptor beta chains were sequenced from one sample in a study of CD8+ T cells in alopecia areata. Extracted RNA was reverse transcribed into cDNA, the sequencing template. Libraries were prepared by immunoSEQ multiplex PCR; TCRdb keeps only in-frame clonotypes and omits some of them. This sample has some 180,000 clones, with about 63% found just once. The input for sequencing was CD4+ T cells sorted from blood, taken at week 0. These receptor sequences come from a human donor with alopecia areata.

This clone showed up just once. The V gene is TRBV29-1, the J gene TRBJ2-1; possibly TRBD2 for D (6 bases). The CDR3 is 15 amino acids. Per germline, CDR1 SQVTM and CDR2 ANQGSEA. V was shortened by 4 bases and J by 4 bases, with 17 bases between the two germline ends. CDR3 in amino acids: CSVGGRGFGYNEQFF. The CDR3 region has the DNA TGCAGCGTTGGAGGGCGGGGATTCGGGTACAATGAGCAGTTCTTC.

The CDR3 sequence is CASSVVTSGSSAAFF. CDR3 DNA sequence: TGTGCCAGCAGCGTAGTAACTAGTGGGTCAAGCGCAGCTTTCTTT. The chain joins TRBV9 to TRBJ1-1; D gene ambiguous. Deletions cut 0 bases from V and 10 bases from J, with 19 bases between. CDR1 is SGDLS, CDR2 YYNGEE, per germline. The CDR3 extends over 15 amino acids.

V is TRBV5-1 and J is TRBJ1-1; D is undetermined. CDR3 length: 15 amino acids. Germline-derived CDR1 and CDR2 are SGHRS and YFSETQ. V lost 0 bases, J lost 1 base, and 10 bases lay in between. In DNA, the CDR3 is TGCGCCAGCAGCTTGGCTCCCAGCCAGAACACTGAAGCTTTCTTT. Protein: CASSLAPSQNTEAFF.

The chain links TRBV4-3 to TRBJ2-2, with D possibly TRBD1 on 5 matching bases. This CDR3 contains 16 residues. The germline V gene has CDR1 LGHNA and CDR2 YSLEER. Trimming stripped 0 bases from V and 6 bases from J, with 14 bases between. In DNA, the CDR3 is TGCGCCAGCAGCCAAGATTACGGACAAAGGGCCGGGGAGCTGTTTTTT. Translation: CASSQDYGQRAGELFF.

The chain joins TRBV30 to TRBJ2-2, with D tentatively TRBD2 (7 bases). V lost 4 bases and J lost 4, with 13 bases in between. Per the germline V gene, CDR1 is GTSNPN and CDR2 is SVGIG (reference sequence). This CDR3 region has 14 residues. DNA for the CDR3: TGTGCCTGGAAAGGGGGGGGCCCCACCGGGGAGCTGTTTTTT. Translated, it gives CAWKGGGPTGELFF.

The V call is TRBV18, the J call TRBJ2-3; D not certain. With 0 bases removed from V and 4 bases from J, the gap between germline ends came to 11 bases. CDR3 size: 15 residues. Germline CDR1 is KGHSH and CDR2 is LQKENI. CDR3 sequence: CASSPPIHQADTQYF. The CDR3 bases are TGTGCCAGCTCACCACCGATCCATCAGGCAGATACGCAGTATTTT.

This sequence joins TRBV25-1 and TRBJ2-4; no clear D. Deletions cut 4 bases from V and 4 bases from J, with 11 bases between. The germline CDR1 and CDR2 sequences are MGHDK and SYGVNS. The CDR3 loop spans 14 amino acids. CDR3 protein: CASSGAGPKNIQYF. CDR3 DNA sequence: TGTGCCAGCAGTGGAGCCGGGCCTAAAAACATTCAGTACTTC.

The sample holds one count of this clone. The CDR3 loop is CASSLGLSQGAAGELFF. In DNA form, the CDR3 reads TGTGCCAGCAGCTTGGGTTTATCACAGGGGGCCGCCGGGGAGCTGTTTTTT. The chain joins TRBV7-3 to TRBJ2-2; 9 bases are shared with TRBD1. The CDR3 totals 17 residues. CDR1 and CDR2 (germline): SGHTA, FQGTGA. Trimming cost V 3 bases and J 6 bases; bases outside gene matches: 11.